This T cell receptor (beta chain) was documented in a study of regulatory T cells in long-lasting Graves disease. In the study overall: Graves' patients, diagnosed recently, had received antithyroid drugs under 3 months.

iRepertoire HTBI primers and Arm-PCR of CDR3 regions built TCR beta libraries. TCRdb re-analysed the multiplex PCR reads in MiXCR, keeping a single row per CDR3 protein. This sample has approximately 230,000 distinct CDR3 sequences, with approximately 20% found just once. Stated time point: newly diagnosed GD, antithyroid drugs for less than 3 months. Extracted PBMC RNA gave rise to the TCR library. This clonotype was seen many times. The TCR was taken from a female donor with Graves disease. Source: peripheral blood mononuclear cells (PBMCs), taken at new diagnosis, from a patient treated with antithyroid drugs.

The CDR3 coding sequence is TGCAGCGTCTCCGAGGGAGGTGGAAACACCATATATTTT. This codes for CSVSEGGGNTIYF. The gene calls are TRBV29-1 and TRBJ1-3; no firm D call. The CDR3 is 13 amino acids. The V gene's germline CDR1 is SQVTM and CDR2 ANQGSEA. Trimming took off 6 bases at V and 3 bases at J, with 12 bases between the two ends.